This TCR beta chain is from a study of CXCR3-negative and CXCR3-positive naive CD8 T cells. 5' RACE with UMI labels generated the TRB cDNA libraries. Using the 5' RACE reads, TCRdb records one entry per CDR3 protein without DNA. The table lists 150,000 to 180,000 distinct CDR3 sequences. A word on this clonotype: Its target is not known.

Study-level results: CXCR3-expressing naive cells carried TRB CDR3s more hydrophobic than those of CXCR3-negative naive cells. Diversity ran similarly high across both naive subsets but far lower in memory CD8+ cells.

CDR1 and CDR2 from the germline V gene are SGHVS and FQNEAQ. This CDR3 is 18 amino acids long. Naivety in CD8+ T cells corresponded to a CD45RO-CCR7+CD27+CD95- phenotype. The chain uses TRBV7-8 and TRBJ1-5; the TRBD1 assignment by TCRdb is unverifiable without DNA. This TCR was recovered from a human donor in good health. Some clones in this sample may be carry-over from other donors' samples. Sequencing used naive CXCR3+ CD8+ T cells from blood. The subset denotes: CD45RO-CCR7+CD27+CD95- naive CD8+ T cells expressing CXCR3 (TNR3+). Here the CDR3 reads CASSLVSGTGLVHQPQHF.